These T cell receptor beta chains were read from a single sample in a study of blood T cell repertoires in COVID-19. Sequencing used immunoSEQ multiplex PCR; TCRdb keeps in-frame clones, though not all of them. The table has around 210,000 clones, approximately 90% seen once. The sequencing sample was made of peripheral blood. The receptors originated from a man aged 50 or older with COVID-19, enrolled during active disease. Both conserved end residues are part of each CDR3.

>TRBJ1-6|TRBV28
CASISGQGSIGMDSPLHF
>TRBJ2-3|TRBV19
CASKAAGAGTDTQYF
>TRBJ1-1|TRBV6-5
CASRIFLTGNTEAFF
>TRBJ2-1|TRBV13
CASTAQGRYNEQFF
>TRBJ2-7|TRBV4-1
CASSQEGQGRWRSYEQYF
>TRBJ2-7|TRBV3-1/TRBV3-2
CASSQDGQGRAYEQYF
>TRBJ1-1|TRBV28
CASSPGGTEAFF
>TRBJ2-7|TRBV23-1
CASSQSGGAGIYEQYF
>TRBJ1-2|TRBV20-1
CSAPGGNGYTF
>TRBJ1-1|TRBV19
CASRAGGRSNTEAFF
>TRBJ2-3|TRBV5-1
CASSFTGTSGRSTDTQYF
>TRBJ1-1|TRBV29-1
CSVIRRGEAFF
>TRBJ2-2|TRBV6-5
CASKQTNTGELFF
>TRBJ2-7|TRBV6-5
CASSRGGQGSKEQYF
>TRBJ2-5|TRBV6-5
CASNTGRETQYF
>TRBJ1-5|TRBV2
CASSRSYSNQPQHF
>TRBJ2-7|TRBV12-3/TRBV12-4
CASSLGGPYEQYF
>TRBJ2-2|TRBV12-5
CASGLSSTSGRGDTGELFF
>TRBJ2-7|TRBV18
CASSPSGTDYEQYF
>TRBJ2-3|TRBV9
CASSAGFSSTDTQYF
>TRBJ2-6|TRBV9
CASSVRSSGANVLTF
>TRBJ2-7|TRBV27
CASSFLGERGEQYF
>TRBJ2-3|TRBV7-2
CASSLSAGGATDTQYF
>TRBJ1-4|TRBV12-3/TRBV12-4
CASSLNDNRLFF
>TRBJ2-3|TRBV3-1/TRBV3-2
CASSYVNGGLNF
>TRBJ1-1|TRBV29-1
CSVGTLDRGAFF
>TRBJ2-7|TRBV24-1
CATSGGIGGFDEQYF
>TRBJ2-2|TRBV11-1
CASSPWTGYGTGELFF
>TRBJ2-7|TRBV7-2
CASSPGTGFPYEQYF
>TRBJ2-5|TRBV11-2
CASSPLAGAGQETQYF
>TRBJ2-7|TRBV4-3
CASSQDWTGPYEQYF
>TRBJ1-3|TRBV6-1
CASSVSQGGSGNTIYF
>TRBJ2-6|TRBV4-1
CASSHPSGANVLTF
>TRBJ2-1|TRBV6-4
CASSPAGGYNEQFF
>TRBJ2-2|TRBV5-4
CASRPGTGSNTGELFF
>TRBJ2-1|TRBV7-9
CASSLVAGSYNEQFF
>TRBJ2-5|TRBV10-3
CAISEPQGVDATQYF
>TRBJ1-5|TRBV27
CASSFAGAYSNQPQHF
>TRBJ2-7|TRBV5-1
CASSWGQFSYEQYF
>TRBJ1-4|TRBV28
CASSRGGAGEKLFF
>TRBJ2-2|TRBV6-1
CASSEQRLNTGELFF
>TRBJ2-3|TRBV20-1
CSASRGLDTDTQYF
>TRBJ1-3|TRBV5-1
CASSLVSGQVSGNTIYF
>TRBJ1-3|TRBV7-9
CASSPQGIGNTIYF
>TRBJ2-2|TRBV27
CASRPRQGPTGELFF
>TRBJ2-7|TRBV28
CASSWDRVPYSEQYF
>TRBJ2-1|TRBV3-1/TRBV3-2
CASSQEAGLAGWEQFF
>TRBJ1-3|TRBV18
CASSPEGFGLASGNTIYF
>TRBJ2-7|TRBV29-1
CSVGTGGGSGDEQYF